The 24 T cell receptor beta chains given below trace back to one sample, sequenced in a study of blood T cell repertoires in COVID-19. Clones were sequenced by immunoSEQ multiplex PCR, and TCRdb holds only the in-frame ones, with some missing. The data contain about 44,000 clones, approximately 86% of them singletons. Sequencing was performed on peripheral blood. The source of these receptors is a woman of 80 years or more in a cohort sampled during active or convalescent COVID-19.

The chain joins TRBV7-2 to TRBJ2-7; 11 bases line up with TRBD2. CDR1 and CDR2 (germline): SGHTA, FQGNSA. The CDR3 is made up of 14 amino acids. V dropped 6 bases and J dropped 4; count of bases not matched to a gene: 5. CDR3 region: CASRKLAGDYEQYF. The DNA of the CDR3 is TGTGCCAGCAGAAAACTAGCGGGAGATTACGAGCAGTACTTC.

The genes are TRBV30 and TRBJ1-3; TRBD1 might be the D (5 bases). The V gene lost 4 bases and the J gene lost 2 bases, with 12 bases spanning the gap. The germline V gene encodes CDR1 GTSNPN and CDR2 SVGIG (reference sequence). The CDR3 has 14 amino acids. The CDR3 bases are TGTGCCTGGACCCTCTCAGGGACTGGAAACACCATATATTTT. Translation gives CAWTLSGTGNTIYF.

This clone has only a few counts. The chain employs TRBV27 and TRBJ2-7; no reliable D call. This CDR3 is 14 amino acids long. V was trimmed by 3 bases and J by 2 bases, leaving 11 bases between them. Germline-derived CDR1 and CDR2 are MNHEY and SMNVEV (reference sequence). The CDR3 nucleotides are TGTGCCAGCAGTTTGAGGCCGCCCCCCTACGAGCAGTACTTC. This sequence encodes CASSLRPPPYEQYF.

This chain joins TRBV28 and TRBJ1-3, with 9 bases lining up with TRBD1. Germline CDR1 and CDR2: MDHEN and SYDVKM. The CDR3 totals 14 residues. V shed 5 bases and J 6 bases; nucleotides not matched to a gene: 5. The CDR3 reads CASSLRTGANTIYF. In DNA, the CDR3 is TGTGCCAGCAGTCTGAGGACAGGGGCAAACACCATATATTTT.

The chain recombines TRBV5-1 with TRBJ2-2; 14 bases line up with TRBD2. This CDR3 is 15 amino acids long. CDR1 SGHRS and CDR2 YFSETQ come from the germline V gene. Unmatched junction bases numbered 2, after V lost 4 bases and J lost 6 bases. CDR3 region: CASSKGLAGAGELFF. CDR3 sequence (DNA): TGCGCCAGCAGCAAGGGACTAGCGGGGGCCGGGGAGCTGTTTTTT.

The chain recombines TRBV28 with TRBJ1-2; no reliable D call. The CDR3 runs 15 residues. Germline V gene data show CDR1 as MDHEN and CDR2 as SYDVKM. Trimming stripped 6 bases from V and 5 bases from J, with 19 bases between. CDR3 DNA sequence: TGTGCCAGCAGCGTTGGAGCTCGGGTCGGTTATGGCTACACCTTC. It yields the protein CASSVGARVGYGYTF.

The rearrangement joins TRBV2 to TRBJ2-7, with a weak D call TRBD1 (6 bases). Per germline, CDR1 SNHLY and CDR2 FYNNEI. Between the trimmed V and J ends, which lost 10 bases and 1 base, there was a span of 11 bases. The CDR3 sequence is 12 residues long. CDR3 protein: CATRTESYEQYF. DNA for the CDR3: TGTGCCACCCGGACAGAGTCCTACGAGCAGTACTTC.

V usage is TRBV19 and J usage is TRBJ1-1; D may be TRBD1 (5 bases). CDR3 length equals 16 residues. V shed 5 bases and J shed 5 bases, with 21 bases lying between them. Germline V gene sequence: CDR1 LNHDA, CDR2 SQIVND (reference sequence). CDR3 amino acids: CASSQFSGTGLTEAFF. The DNA for the CDR3 is TGTGCCAGTAGTCAATTTTCGGGTACAGGTTTGACTGAAGCTTTCTTT.

In its sample, this clone was seen once. V and J are TRBV9 and TRBJ2-7; 11 bases are shared with TRBD1. V was pared by 0 bases and J by 6 bases, with 2 bases of the junction left unmatched. The CDR3 has 14 amino acids. The germline V gene encodes CDR1 SGDLS and CDR2 YYNGEE. The CDR3 coding sequence is TGTGCCAGCAGCGTAGGGGGGACAGGGGGCGAGCAGTACTTC. Its protein is CASSVGGTGGEQYF.

The chain has TRBV5-1 and TRBJ2-7; tentatively, D is TRBD1 (5 bases). The CDR3 is 15 residues long. Trimming removed 0 bases at V and 2 bases at J, with 12 bases between. Germline-derived CDR1 and CDR2 are SGHRS and YFSETQ. This CDR3 is CASSLVGQAPYEQYF. In DNA, the CDR3 is TGCGCCAGCAGCTTGGTGGGGCAGGCCCCCTACGAGCAGTACTTC.

The V call is TRBV7-2, the J call TRBJ1-1, with 10 nucleotides matching TRBD1. The CDR3 totals 16 residues. V lost 5 bases and J lost 4; bases outside the gene matches: 10. The germline V gene has CDR1 SGHTA and CDR2 FQGNSA. CDR3 region: CASSPGGTGEITEAFF. DNA for the CDR3: TGTGCCAGCAGCCCGGGGGGGACAGGGGAAATCACTGAAGCTTTCTTT.

The chain carries TRBV5-4 and TRBJ2-6; 8 nucleotides agree with TRBD1. Trimming removed 4 bases from V and 0 bases from J; junction bases left unmatched: 6. Germline loops: CDR1 SGHNT, CDR2 YYREEE (reference sequence). The CDR3 length is 17 residues. The CDR3: CASSQGQVASGANVLTF. The CDR3 DNA follows: TGTGCCAGCAGCCAGGGACAGGTGGCCTCTGGGGCCAACGTCCTGACTTTC.

The V gene is TRBV5-6, the J gene TRBJ2-1; 7 bases map to TRBD1. With V trimmed by 2 bases and J by 4 bases, 9 bases remained unmatched. There are 16 residues in the CDR3. The germline CDR1 and CDR2 sequences are SGHDT and YYEEEE. The CDR3 DNA is TGTGCCAGCAGCTTAACAGGGGAATGGGCATACAATGAGCAGTTCTTC. Translated, it gives CASSLTGEWAYNEQFF.

The rearrangement uses TRBV7-2 and TRBJ1-1, with 7 nucleotides matching TRBD1. The CDR3 sequence is 16 residues long. Germline values: CDR1 SGHTA, CDR2 FQGNSA. With 5 bases clipped from V and 0 bases from J, the junction kept 9 bases outside the gene matches. Here the CDR3 reads CASSPGRQGMNTEAFF. CDR3 in DNA: TGTGCCAGCAGCCCCGGTCGACAGGGCATGAACACTGAAGCTTTCTTT.

Comment on this clone: One junction end does not reproduce the germline sequence, and a read error may be involved. The chain is built from TRBV5-1 and TRBJ2-7; D might be TRBD2 (6 bases). The CDR3 contains 16 residues. Germline V CDR1 and CDR2: SGHRS, YFSETQ. Here the CDR3 DNA reads TGCGCCAGCAGCTTTGGGATAGGAGGGAACTCCCACGAGCAGTACTTC. This codes for CASSFGIGGNSHEQYF.

This chain links TRBV23-1 with TRBJ1-6; D possibly corresponds to TRBD1 (6 bases). TRBV23-1 is annotated as an ORF whose role is uncertain. The V end was cut by 8 bases, the J end by 4 bases, with 18 bases between. This CDR3 region has 16 residues. The CDR3 region is CASVRDTTVYNSPLHF. In DNA form, the CDR3 reads TGCGCCAGCGTTCGGGACACCACAGTATATAATTCACCCCTCCACTTT.

The V gene is TRBV5-5, the J gene TRBJ2-7; D unresolved. Germline assignment: CDR1 SGHKS and CDR2 YYEKEE (reference sequence). Trimming removed 4 bases at V and 4 bases at J, with 9 bases between. CDR3 length equals 12 residues. CDR3 loop: CASSGDFYEQYF. The CDR3 DNA reads as TGTGCCAGCAGCGGCGACTTTTACGAGCAGTACTTC.

V usage is TRBV11-3 and J usage is TRBJ2-7, with TRBD1 identical over 10 bases. The germline V gene encodes CDR1 SGHNT and CDR2 YENEEA. This CDR3 is 16 amino acids long. V lost 5 bases to trimming and J lost 1 base; unmatched junction nucleotides: 8. The CDR3: CASSRAGTGESYEQYF. In nucleotides, the CDR3 is TGTGCCAGCAGCCGAGCCGGGACAGGGGAATCCTACGAGCAGTACTTC.

V usage is TRBV19 and J usage is TRBJ1-5; no definite D call. Trimming shortened V by 6 bases and J by 3 bases, and 9 bases separated the two germline ends. Germline lookup yields CDR1 LNHDA and CDR2 SQIVND (reference sequence). The CDR3 sequence is 13 residues long. In nucleotides, the CDR3 is TGTGCCAGTAGCAAACAGTACAATCAGCCCCAGCATTTT. Amino acid sequence: CASSKQYNQPQHF.

In regard to this clone: The junction and the germline gene differ at one end; a read error may be behind it. The gene calls are TRBV12-3 or TRBV12-4 and TRBJ2-1; 13 bases are shared with TRBD2. This CDR3 region has 13 residues. CDR3 protein: CASSSKPGLAGLF. The CDR3, as DNA: TGTGCCAGCAGCTCAAAGCCGGGACTAGCGGGACTCTTC.

The CDR3 spells CASSSGRAGRETQYF. In nucleotides, the CDR3 is TGTGCCAGCAGTTCCGGTCGGGCTGGGAGGGAGACCCAGTACTTC. The genes are TRBV6-2 or TRBV6-3 and TRBJ2-5; tentatively, D is TRBD2 (6 bases). CDR3 length: 15 residues. Trimming took 4 bases from V and 5 from J, leaving 17 bases between them. The V gene's germline CDR1 is MNHEY and CDR2 SVGEGT.

The gene calls are TRBV7-8 and TRBJ2-1, with TRBD1 matching over 12 bases. The CDR3 loop spans 16 amino acids. Germline V CDR1 and CDR2: SGHVS, FQNEAQ. Trimming took 3 bases from V and 10 from J; bases not matched to a gene: 10. The CDR3 is CASSFPGQGARLEQFF. The CDR3 DNA is TGTGCCAGCAGCTTCCCGGGACAGGGGGCGAGACTCGAGCAGTTCTTC.

V gene TRBV9 combines with J gene TRBJ2-2; 7 positions agree with TRBD1. J lost 3 bases, V lost 3 bases, and 5 bases had no gene match. The CDR3 runs 15 residues. Germline CDR1 and CDR2: SGDLS and YYNGEE. The CDR3 DNA sequence: TGTGCCAGCAGCGGAAACAGGGGACACACCGGGGAGCTGTTTTTT. It is translated as CASSGNRGHTGELFF.

This chain uses TRBV5-1 with TRBJ2-1; D is possibly TRBD1 (6 bases). The germline CDR1 and CDR2 sequences are SGHRS and YFSETQ. This CDR3 has 14 amino acids. V gave up 1 base and J gave up 3 bases, with 8 bases separating them. As DNA, the CDR3 is TGCGCCAGCAGCTTGCCGACAGGCTACAATGAGCAGTTCTTC. Translating gives CASSLPTGYNEQFF.